This is a list of T cell receptor beta chains from one sample in a study of spatial heterogeneity in lung cancer. TCRdb reanalysed the 5' RACE reads using MiXCR and keeps one entry per CDR3 protein. The profile shows 40,000 to 45,000 distinct CDR3 sequences, 6% to 7.5% of them singletons. Sequenced material: PBMCs, taken at surgery. These receptors were obtained from a female donor with early-stage non-small cell lung cancer. The conserved cysteine and the conserved F or W are not part of the CDR3 here.

v_call: TRBV7-2; j_call: TRBJ2-3; cdr3_aa: ASSLAWGQRRSSTDTQY
v_call: TRBV5-4; j_call: TRBJ2-1; cdr3_aa: ASSLEAVSYNEQF
v_call: TRBV9; j_call: TRBJ1-1; cdr3_aa: ASSGEMLNTEAF
v_call: TRBV4-3; j_call: TRBJ2-1; cdr3_aa: ASSQDWGGGAFEQF
v_call: TRBV10-3; j_call: TRBJ1-1; cdr3_aa: AKGTGKTEAF
v_call: TRBV3-1; j_call: TRBJ1-2; cdr3_aa: ASSTGGWNYGYT
v_call: TRBV6-5; j_call: TRBJ1-6; cdr3_aa: ASSYSREERSPLR
v_call: TRBV2; j_call: TRBJ1-2; cdr3_aa: ASSYAGREDGYT
v_call: TRBV2; j_call: TRBJ2-5; cdr3_aa: ASSEEEELATETQY
v_call: TRBV12-3/TRBV12-4; j_call: TRBJ2-3; cdr3_aa: ASSLSGGTDTQY
v_call: TRBV5-1; j_call: TRBJ1-6; cdr3_aa: ASSLETGMGYNSPLH
v_call: TRBV10-1; j_call: TRBJ1-2; cdr3_aa: ASSSTAPYGYT
v_call: TRBV5-5; j_call: TRBJ1-5; cdr3_aa: ASRPGPSRGNQPQH
v_call: TRBV4-3; j_call: TRBJ1-3; cdr3_aa: ASSPYRLPGDTIY
v_call: TRBV27; j_call: TRBJ2-2; cdr3_aa: ASSLPPGRAGELF
v_call: TRBV3-1; j_call: TRBJ1-5; cdr3_aa: ASSQEGQPQH
v_call: TRBV6-1; j_call: TRBJ1-2; cdr3_aa: ASTFGLANYGYT
v_call: TRBV2; j_call: TRBJ2-3; cdr3_aa: ASSEQGSLLTDTQY
v_call: TRBV5-1; j_call: TRBJ2-7; cdr3_aa: ASSLEGLAEQY
v_call: TRBV7-9; j_call: TRBJ1-2; cdr3_aa: ASSLLYKTTNYGYT